This T cell receptor (beta chain) derives from a study of OX40 agonist ivuxolimab in advanced cancers. Method: immunoSEQ multiplex PCR; TCRdb's copy keeps in-frame clones and lacks some. The sample lists roughly 43,000 clones, approximately 86% occurring once. Germline assignment: CDR1 SEHNR and CDR2 FQNEAQ (reference sequence). The CDR3 is 16 amino acids. With V trimmed by 2 bases and J by 2 bases, 8 bases remained unmatched. Peripheral blood came from all dose cohorts at three timepoints. The sequenced sample was CD4+ or CD8+ T cells sorted from blood, obtained in a trial of the OX40 agonist ivuxolimab. This clonotype was obtained from an adult with an advanced solid tumor such as melanoma, head and neck, liver or kidney cancer. The V and J genes are TRBV7-9 and TRBJ2-7; TRBD1 agrees at 8 bases. CDR3 nucleotide sequence: TGTGCCAGCAGCTTACCAAGGACAGGGCCGACCTACGAGCAGTACTTC. The encoded protein is CASSLPRTGPTYEQYF.